This entry features one T cell receptor (beta chain) sequence. Antigen: not known. The data were taken from a study of regulatory T cells in long-lasting Graves disease. HTBI primers from iRepertoire and Arm-PCR of CDR3 regions yielded the TCR beta libraries. TCRdb analysed the multiplex PCR reads with MiXCR anew, one entry per CDR3 protein. The profile shows 550,000 or so distinct CDR3 sequences, around 11% of them singletons. General study results and limits: Persistent cases of Graves' showed reduced TCR diversity relative to newly diagnosed patients.

Germline CDR1 is SGHNT and CDR2 is YYREEE (reference sequence). The CDR3 contains 13 residues. The germline V and J ends were trimmed by 4 bases and 6 bases, with 13 bases remaining between them. The time point is: newly diagnosed GD, antithyroid drugs for less than 3 months. The TCR library was made from RNA that had been extracted from PBMCs in TRIzol. In addition, the sample was reused for a study of T cells in Graves' hyperthyroidism and ophthalmopathy.

This receptor was taken from a woman under 40 with Graves disease. Source: peripheral blood mononuclear cells (PBMCs), taken at new diagnosis, from a patient treated with antithyroid drugs. J is TRBJ1-1 and V is TRBV5-4, with a possible D match to TRBD1 (6 bases). CDR3: CASSLTGSAEAFF. In nucleotides, the CDR3 is TGTGCCAGCAGCCTCACAGGGTCGGCTGAAGCTTTCTTT.